This TCR beta chain is drawn from a study of OX40 agonist ivuxolimab in advanced cancers. Using immunoSEQ multiplex PCR, the repertoire was profiled, and TCRdb retains in-frame clones only, with some absent. The sample shows about 96,000 clones, 84% of them seen only once. This clone was observed a handful of times. Germline CDR1 and CDR2: GTSNPN and SVGIG (reference sequence). The CDR3 contains 12 residues. This clonotype was obtained from an adult with an advanced solid tumor such as melanoma, head and neck, liver or kidney cancer. Specimen: CD4+ or CD8+ T cells sorted from blood, collected in a trial of the OX40 agonist ivuxolimab. The genes are TRBV30 and TRBJ1-6; D is ambiguous. CDR3 protein: CAQQVGDSPLHF. The CDR3 coding sequence is TGTGCACAACAAGTAGGTGATTCACCCCTCCACTTT.